This TCR beta chain was retrieved from a study of cytomegalovirus exposure and HLA in healthy donors (dated by TCRdb to about 2017). Study-wide context: An earlier analysis of 587 of the donors reported 276 Gb of sequence data and 95 million to 140 million unique TCR beta sequences obtained from about 170 million T cells. Roughly 5 DR-DQ haplotypes were handled as single units for association and clustering because linkage in the cohort was strong. All discovery cohort repertoires had been generated on a single sequencing platform. Among several hundred genotyped donors of the cohort, an average of approximately 240,000 unique TCR beta nucleotide sequences was sequenced per donor, of which approximately 18% were non-productive. The number of typed donors differed by locus: about 620-640 for A, B, C, DRB1 and DQB1; 500 to 550 for DQA1; 606 for DPA1; and some 450 for DPB1. A later analysis re-examined previously published TCR beta repertoires from several hundred donors and added high-resolution HLA genotyping to investigate patterns of TCR occurrence. The study aimed to test whether signatures of past pathogen exposure could be identified by cataloging public T cell receptors. In an earlier analysis of roughly 580 of the donors, high-throughput TCR beta sequencing was used to judge whether each TCR beta V gene segment behaved as functional or pseudogenic. Donor age, sex, ethnicity and CMV serostatus were compiled together with the repertoire data. A separate validation cohort of 100 to 150 different subjects was used in addition to the approximately 640-subject first cohort. Genome-wide SNP genotypes for about 60% of the roughly 700 donors were used in a later genetic analysis, which treated that subset as a discovery cohort. Class I and class II HLA loci were covered by the typing at four-digit resolution. The study used immunosequencing to profile the T cell repertoires of hundreds of subjects and linked those repertoires to cytomegalovirus serostatus. The study combined high-throughput TCR immunosequencing, statistical association of individual TCRs with disease status, and machine learning to predict cytomegalovirus infection status. Of the approximately 400 genotyped donors, roughly 76% were placed in the genetic ancestry cluster associated with self-reported Caucasian donors. The later analysis used no new phenotypic data to find candidate immune exposures, relying instead on TCR beta sequences and their occurrence across donors. An early release covering roughly 580 HLA-typed donors comprised roughly 300 gigabases of sequencing data and about 90 million unique TCR sequences. The full study reports these points: Some IMGT-functional V segments, including TRBV6-2 and TRBV6-3, could not be distinguished by the 87-base-pair reads and were therefore excluded. The cohort was sequenced for TCR beta chains only, and without alpha or paired-chain data the features that could be detected were limited. A later genetic analysis associated a missense DCLRE1C variant with V-gene and J-gene trimming of TCR beta chains, and an independent cohort replicated the association. In a later analysis, HLA-associated TCR beta chains showed more clonal expansion and lower generation probabilities than non-associated chains that were equally common. The only immune exposure information available for the cohort was CMV serostatus. In a later analysis, 15,000 to 20,000 TCR beta sequences were associated with specific HLA alleles at a false discovery rate of 0.05. A later analysis found that TCR association rates varied across HLA loci, with DRB1 alleles showing the most associated TCRs and HLA-C alleles the fewest. In an earlier analysis of some 500 of the donors, most TCR beta V segments were observed in productive rearrangements about 87% or about 30% of the time, broadly matching IMGT annotations. Because counts were too low, roughly 18 rarely observed V segments, including chromosome 9 orphons, were left out of the earlier analysis of roughly 600 of the donors. Linkage disequilibrium might explain the correlated functional status among segregating V segments, but an unknown experimental factor could not be excluded. A few of the identified cytomegalovirus-associated TCR beta chains were confirmed in vitro to be specific for cytomegalovirus antigens. Roughly uniform sequencing depth across donors was assumed in presence/absence analyses, although this assumption may not hold. Several of the top co-occurrence clusters appeared to be linked to parvovirus B19, influenza, CMV and Epstein-Barr virus, according to a later analysis. The classifier was reported to diagnose cytomegalovirus status with high specificity and sensitivity in both the original and validation cohorts. A group of highly shared sequence variants was considered likely to be a technical artifact of the sequencing pipeline. According to a later genetic analysis, donors in an Asian-associated ancestry cluster had fewer N-insertions in productive TCRs than the approximately 650-donor mean. Because some donors lacked HLA typing at each locus, the association tests relied only on the typed subset. When HLA alleles, especially DR and DQ, strongly co-occurred, TCR associations were difficult to assign to individual alleles. A total of some 180 TCR beta chains were listed by the study as associated with cytomegalovirus. The authors suggested that the approach could potentially be generalized to other disease states and immunological phenotypes. While some public TCRs were present in many individuals, most TCR sequences turned up only very rarely across donors. A further reported finding was that TCR beta sequences accurately predicted the HLA-A and HLA-B alleles for most subjects in the first cohort. Most CMV-associated TCR beta chains appeared to be HLA-restricted in a later analysis, and the HLA associations seemed to be driven largely by CMV exposure.

Per the germline V gene (reference sequence), SGHKS is the CDR1 and YYEKEE is the CDR2. The CDR3, cysteine through phenylalanine, is 14 amino acids long. Here the CDR3 DNA is all that survives: 42 bases in frame from base 1. V trim: 1 base; J trim: 4 bases; unmatched bases: 4. Regarding this clone: No cognate antigen has been identified for it. Nothing much larger sits one base from this clone, and base qualities are not available.

The cohort consisted of 600 to 700 healthy bone marrow donors. At the time of sampling, all cohort members were nominally healthy, though unrecorded immune exposures were likely present. The donor was CMV seropositive and belonged to the group of some 290 seropositive cohort members. Every donor gave a peripheral blood sample, and the peripheral blood mononuclear cells from that sample were used for TCR beta sequencing. Genomic DNA extraction from the blood cell samples was performed with the Qiagen DNeasy Blood Extraction Kit. Receptor amplification or capture employed the immunoSEQ multiplex PCR assay. For the multiplex PCR, a mixture combining 60 forward primers for TCR Vbeta segments and 13 reverse primers for TCR Jbeta segments was used. The CDR3 region of rearranged TCR beta genes was amplified from genomic DNA by a multiplex PCR assay. The Illumina HiSeq System was used to sequence the amplified TCR beta libraries as 87-base-pair reads. The original pipeline was this. A later analysis tallied around 82 million unique TCR beta chains across the approximately 670 repertoires, and around 12 million of those chains were shared by two or more donors. Raw reads were error-corrected and collapsed into unique sequences by a nearest-neighbor algorithm in which closely related sequences were merged to remove PCR and sequencing errors. Alignment of CDR3 sequences to IMGT reference sequences was used to assign V, D and J gene segments. Each retained sequence needed at least a six-nucleotide match to both a V gene segment and a J gene segment. Rearrangements were called productive when the CDR3 lacked stop codons and stayed in frame with V and J; all others were non-productive. Following IMGT convention, CDR3 was defined as the stretch from the second conserved V-encoded cysteine to the conserved J-encoded phenylalanine. The earlier analysis of about 610 of the donors excluded sequences that lacked an unambiguous match to a single V gene segment. An earlier analysis of roughly 590 of the donors called V segments functional above 56.7% productive rearrangements and segregating when the between-donor standard deviation exceeded 5%. To diagnose cytomegalovirus status from the catalog of TCR beta chain sequences, a statistical classification framework was built. V and J gene assignment, in a later analysis, came from comparing TCR nucleotide sequences with IMGT/GENE-DB human TR gene sequences. The TCRdist pipeline was used in a later analysis to assign CDR3 sequences and most-parsimonious VDJ recombination scenarios. In a later analysis, every TCR beta chain was defined by the combination of its CDR3 amino acid sequence and its V-gene family, and reads without a unique V-gene family were dropped. A later analysis removed 500 to 650 highly shared, low-generation-probability nucleotide sequences to deal with suspected cross-contamination and a sequencing artifact. A later analysis calculated a clonal expansion index for each public chain from normalized within-repertoire ranks of inferred template counts. A later analysis computed generation probabilities with a VDJ recombination model fitted to out-of-frame rearrangements, and checked the results against IGoR. In a later analysis, hypergeometric tests were used to score TCR-TCR, TCR-HLA and TCR-CMV co-occurrence, with a repertoire-size bias correction applied to TCR pairs. To estimate false discovery rates, a later analysis permuted the HLA or CMV assignments 20 times. A later analysis grouped co-occurring TCRs with DBSCAN, adding TCRdist sequence similarity when clustering within HLA-allele-positive subsets. For co-occurrence clustering, repertoires with fewer than 30,000 or more than 120,000 public chains were excluded, along with four or five repertoires with anomalous nucleotide sharing. TCRdb obtained this table from immuneACCESS and retained in-frame rearrangements with V and J assigned. These tables miss some clones; where compared with another copy, unresolved V genes account for less than half of the shortfall, and the remainder is unexplained. V and J calls and clone size are as listed in that table; D and trimming were resolved from the DNA. This sample lists 120,000 or so clones; over 60% were detected once. The top ten clones comprise about an eighth of the sample.

The sequence was obtained from a man younger than 40 in good health and CMV-seropositive. Recombination connected TRBV5-5 to TRBJ2-5; 7 middle bases align to TRBD1. The specimen was PBMCs. The CDR3 has the sequence CASSLTTGAETQYF. The nucleotide sequence is given as TGTGCCAGCAGCTTGACAACAGGGGCAGAGACCCAGTACTTC.